This T cell receptor beta chain emerged from a study of T cells in Graves' hyperthyroidism and ophthalmopathy. About the research overall: Any treatment followed the collection of peripheral blood at initial diagnosis.

CDR3 length: 13 amino acids. V was pared by 1 base and J by 3 bases, with 7 bases between. Germline assignment: CDR1 SGHVS and CDR2 FQNEAQ. This clonotype was detected many times. From RNA transcripts, TCR beta CDR3 regions were amplified. During a first-round RT-PCR of the TCR CDR3, the HTBI primer set was used. TCRdb redid the calling of the multiplex PCR reads with MiXCR, one entry per CDR3 protein. The data contain 600,000 to 650,000 distinct CDR3 sequences, around 15% of them singletons. The sample was blood. The receptor comes from a woman in her twenties or thirties with Graves' hyperthyroidism. This chain connects TRBV7-8 to TRBJ2-7; the D is unclear. The DNA of the CDR3 is TGTGCCAGCAGCTTAGACAGATTCTACGAGCAGTACTTC. It encodes CASSLDRFYEQYF.